The TCR beta chain under discussion was sequenced for a study of lymphopenia after photon versus proton radiotherapy. Sequenced by immunoSEQ multiplex PCR; TCRdb stores in-frame clones only, minus some. Here the sample spans tens of thousands of clones, 86% being singletons. Findings and limits, study-wide: After lymphocyte nadir, photon-treated repertoires showed oligoclonal expansion, especially CD8+ Temra.

By share, this clone counts as medium-sized. Its antigen is currently unknown. The sample here was peripheral blood, taken from a patient treated with proton-based radiotherapy. The sequence was collected from an older woman with pancreatic cancer. Some clones in this sample may be carry-over from other donors' samples.

CDR3 in DNA: TGTGCCAGCAGCCGACCTCAATGGGGGCTCTCCAACCTTCCTAATTCACCCCTCCACTTT. Protein sequence: CASSRPQWGLSNLPNSPLHF. The chain employs TRBV28 and TRBJ1-6; tentatively, D is TRBD1 (6 bases). CDR1 and CDR2 from the germline V gene are MDHEN and SYDVKM. CDR3 length equals 20 residues. V was pared by 6 bases and J by 6 bases, with 30 bases between.